This entry features one TCR beta chain sequence. The sample comes from a study of shared clonotypes between healthy human individuals. For the study at large: The study enrolled a couple of women and a few men aged 18 to 49.

Free of recent acute infections or vaccinations, the donors were healthy HIV-negative adults. Germline loops: CDR1 SGHRS, CDR2 YFSETQ. With 2 bases removed from V and 2 bases from J, the gap between germline ends came to 11 bases. This CDR3 has 14 residues. Sequenced by immunoSEQ multiplex PCR; TCRdb stores in-frame clones only, minus some. The table records some 500,000 clones, almost 97% of them present only once. The chain carries TRBV5-1 and TRBJ2-7, with unresolved D. This TCR was sampled from a woman younger than 45 in good health. Specimen: naive CD4+ T cells sorted from blood. Specified subset: CD45RA+ positively selected. CDR3: CASSFGLATYEQYF. The CDR3 region has the DNA TGCGCCAGCAGCTTCGGGCTGGCGACCTACGAGCAGTACTTC.